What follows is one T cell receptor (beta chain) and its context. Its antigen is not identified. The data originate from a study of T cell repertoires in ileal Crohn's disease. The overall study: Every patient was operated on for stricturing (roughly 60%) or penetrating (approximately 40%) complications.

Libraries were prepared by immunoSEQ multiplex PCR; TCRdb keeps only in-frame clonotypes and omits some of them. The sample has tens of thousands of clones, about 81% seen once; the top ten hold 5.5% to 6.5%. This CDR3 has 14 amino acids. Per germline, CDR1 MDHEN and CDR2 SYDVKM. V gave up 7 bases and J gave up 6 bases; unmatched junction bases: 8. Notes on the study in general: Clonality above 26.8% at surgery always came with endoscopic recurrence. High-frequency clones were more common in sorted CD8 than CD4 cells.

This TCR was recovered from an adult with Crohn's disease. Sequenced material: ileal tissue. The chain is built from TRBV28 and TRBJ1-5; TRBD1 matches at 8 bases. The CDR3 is CASTLRTGSQPQHF. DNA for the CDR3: TGTGCCAGCACCCTACGGACAGGGAGTCAGCCCCAGCATTTT.